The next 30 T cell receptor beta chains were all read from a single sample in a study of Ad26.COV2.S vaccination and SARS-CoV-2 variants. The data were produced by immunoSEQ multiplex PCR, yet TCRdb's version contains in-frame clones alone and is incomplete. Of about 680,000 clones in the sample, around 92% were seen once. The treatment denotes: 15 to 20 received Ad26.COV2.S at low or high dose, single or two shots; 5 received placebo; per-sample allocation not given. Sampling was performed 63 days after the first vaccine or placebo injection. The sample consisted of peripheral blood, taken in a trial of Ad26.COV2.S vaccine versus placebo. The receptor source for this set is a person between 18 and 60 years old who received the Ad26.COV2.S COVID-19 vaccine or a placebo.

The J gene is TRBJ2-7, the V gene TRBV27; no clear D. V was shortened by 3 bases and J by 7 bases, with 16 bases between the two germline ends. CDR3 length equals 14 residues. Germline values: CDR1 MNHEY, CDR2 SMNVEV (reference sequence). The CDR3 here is CASSFSPQPGEQYF. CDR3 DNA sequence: TGTGCCAGCAGTTTTAGTCCTCAGCCCGGGGAGCAGTACTTC.

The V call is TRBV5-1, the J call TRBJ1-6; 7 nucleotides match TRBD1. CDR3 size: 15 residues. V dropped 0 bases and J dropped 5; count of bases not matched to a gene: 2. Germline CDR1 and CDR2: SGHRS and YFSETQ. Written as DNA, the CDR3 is TGCGCCAGCAGCTTGGACAGGGGTGATAATTCACCCCTCCACTTT. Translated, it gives CASSLDRGDNSPLHF. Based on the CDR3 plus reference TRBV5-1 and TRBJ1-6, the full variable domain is KAGVTQTPRYLIKTRGQQVTLSCSPISGHRSVSWYQQTPGQGLQFLFEYFSETQRNKGNFPGRFSGRQFSNSRSEMNVSTLELGDSALYLCASSLDRGDNSPLHFGNGTRLTVT.

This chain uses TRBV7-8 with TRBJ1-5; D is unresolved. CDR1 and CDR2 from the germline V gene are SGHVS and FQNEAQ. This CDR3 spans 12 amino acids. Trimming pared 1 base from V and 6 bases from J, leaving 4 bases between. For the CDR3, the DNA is TGTGCCAGCAGCTTAGACGGTCAGCCCCAGCATTTT. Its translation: CASSLDGQPQHF.

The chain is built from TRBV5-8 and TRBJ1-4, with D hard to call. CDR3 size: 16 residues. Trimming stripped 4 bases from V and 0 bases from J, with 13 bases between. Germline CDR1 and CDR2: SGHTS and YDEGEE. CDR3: CASSKRTGATNEKLFF. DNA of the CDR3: TGTGCCAGCAGCAAACGTACCGGGGCAACTAATGAAAAACTGTTTTTT.

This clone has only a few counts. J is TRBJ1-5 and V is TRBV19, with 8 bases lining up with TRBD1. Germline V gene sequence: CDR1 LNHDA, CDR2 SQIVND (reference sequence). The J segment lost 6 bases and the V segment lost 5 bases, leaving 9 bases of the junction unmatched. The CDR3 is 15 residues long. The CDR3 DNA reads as TGTGCCAGTAGTCCGCCGGACAGGGAGGGTCAGCCCCAGCATTTT. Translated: CASSPPDREGQPQHF.

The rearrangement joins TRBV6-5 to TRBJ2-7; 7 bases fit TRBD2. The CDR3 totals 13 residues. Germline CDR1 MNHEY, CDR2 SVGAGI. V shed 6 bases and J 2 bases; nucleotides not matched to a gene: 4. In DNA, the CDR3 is TGTGCCAGCAGGCCAGCGGGACCCTACGAGCAGTACTTC. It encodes CASRPAGPYEQYF.

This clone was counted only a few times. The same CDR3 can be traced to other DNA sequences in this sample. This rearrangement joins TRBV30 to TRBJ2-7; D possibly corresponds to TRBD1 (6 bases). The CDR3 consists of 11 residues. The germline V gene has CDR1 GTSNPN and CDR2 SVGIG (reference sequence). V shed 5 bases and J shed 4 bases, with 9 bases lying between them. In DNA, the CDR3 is TGTGCCTGGCGGGACAATTACGAGCAGTACTTC. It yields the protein CAWRDNYEQYF.

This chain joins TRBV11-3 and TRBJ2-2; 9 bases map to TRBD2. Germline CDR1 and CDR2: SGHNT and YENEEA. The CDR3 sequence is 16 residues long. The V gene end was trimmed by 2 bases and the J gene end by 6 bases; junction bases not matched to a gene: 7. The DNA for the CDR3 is TGTGCCAGCAGCTTATCAGCGGGAGGATGGCCCGGGGAGCTGTTTTTT. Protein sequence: CASSLSAGGWPGELFF.

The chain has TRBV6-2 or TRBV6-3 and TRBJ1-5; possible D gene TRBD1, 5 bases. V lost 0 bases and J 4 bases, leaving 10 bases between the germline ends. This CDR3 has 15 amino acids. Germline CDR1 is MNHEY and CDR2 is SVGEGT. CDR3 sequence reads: CASSYSYGGNQPQHF. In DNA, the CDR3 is TGTGCCAGCAGTTACTCCTATGGGGGAAATCAGCCCCAGCATTTT.

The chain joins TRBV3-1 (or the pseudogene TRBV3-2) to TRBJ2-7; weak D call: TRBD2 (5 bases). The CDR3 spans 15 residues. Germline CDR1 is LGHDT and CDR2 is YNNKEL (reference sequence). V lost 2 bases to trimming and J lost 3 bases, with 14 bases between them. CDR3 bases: TGTGCCAGCAGCCAAAGTAGAGGACTTGGCTACGAGCAGTACTTC. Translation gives CASSQSRGLGYEQYF.

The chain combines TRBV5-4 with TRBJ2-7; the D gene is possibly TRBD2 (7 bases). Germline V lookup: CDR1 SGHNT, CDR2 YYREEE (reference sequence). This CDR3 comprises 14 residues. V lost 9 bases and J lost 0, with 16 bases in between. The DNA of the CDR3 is TGTGCCACCCAGAAGGGGGGGTTCTCCTACGAGCAGTACTTC. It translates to CATQKGGFSYEQYF.

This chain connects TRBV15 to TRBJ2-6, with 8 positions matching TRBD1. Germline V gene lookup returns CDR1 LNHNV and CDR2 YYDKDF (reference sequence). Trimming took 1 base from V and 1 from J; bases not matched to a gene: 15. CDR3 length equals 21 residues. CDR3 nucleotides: TGTGCCACCAGCAGAGTCCCCGGACAGGGCCTACCAACTTCTGGGGCCAACGTCCTGACTTTC. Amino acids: CATSRVPGQGLPTSGANVLTF.

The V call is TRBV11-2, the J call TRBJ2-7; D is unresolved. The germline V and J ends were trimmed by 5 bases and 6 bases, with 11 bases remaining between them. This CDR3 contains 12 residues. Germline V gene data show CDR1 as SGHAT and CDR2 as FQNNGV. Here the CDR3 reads CASSLASLEQYF. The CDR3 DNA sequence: TGTGCCAGCAGCCTTGCCAGCCTCGAGCAGTACTTC.

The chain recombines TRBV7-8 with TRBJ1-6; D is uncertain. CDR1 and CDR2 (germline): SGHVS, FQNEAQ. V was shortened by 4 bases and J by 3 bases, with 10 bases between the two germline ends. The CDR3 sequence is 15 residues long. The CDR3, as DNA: TGTGCCAGCAGCTCGAGGGTTAACTATAATTCACCCCTCCACTTT. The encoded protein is CASSSRVNYNSPLHF. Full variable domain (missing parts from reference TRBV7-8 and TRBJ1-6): GAGVSQSPRYKVAKRGQDVALRCDPISGHVSLFWYQQALGQGPEFLTYFQNEAQLDKSGLPSDRFFAERPEGSVSTLKIQRTQQEDSAVYLCASSSRVNYNSPLHFGNGTRLTVT.

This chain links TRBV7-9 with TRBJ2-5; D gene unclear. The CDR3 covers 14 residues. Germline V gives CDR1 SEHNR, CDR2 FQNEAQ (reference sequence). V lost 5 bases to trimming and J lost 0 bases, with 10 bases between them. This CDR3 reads CASSAVTYQETQYF. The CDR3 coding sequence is TGTGCCAGCAGCGCGGTTACGTACCAAGAGACCCAGTACTTC.

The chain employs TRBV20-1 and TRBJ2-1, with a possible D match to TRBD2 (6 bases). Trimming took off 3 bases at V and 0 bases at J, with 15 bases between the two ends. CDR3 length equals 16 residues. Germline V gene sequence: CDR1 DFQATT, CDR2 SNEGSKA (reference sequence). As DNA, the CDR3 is TGCAGTGCTAGTACGACTAGAGGAAGCTCCTACAATGAGCAGTTCTTC. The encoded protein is CSASTTRGSSYNEQFF.

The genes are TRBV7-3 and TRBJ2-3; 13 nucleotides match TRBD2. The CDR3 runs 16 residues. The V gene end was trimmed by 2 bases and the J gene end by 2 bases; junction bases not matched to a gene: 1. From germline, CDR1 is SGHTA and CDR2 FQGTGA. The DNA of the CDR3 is TGTGCCAGCAGCTTAGGGACTAGCGGGGTCACAGATACGCAGTATTTT. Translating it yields CASSLGTSGVTDTQYF. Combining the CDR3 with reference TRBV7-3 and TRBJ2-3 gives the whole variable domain GAGVSQTPSNKVTEKGKYVELRCDPISGHTALYWYRQSLGQGPEFLIYFQGTGAADDSGLPNDRFFAVRPEGSVSTLKIQRTERGDSAVYLCASSLGTSGVTDTQYFGPGTRLTVL.

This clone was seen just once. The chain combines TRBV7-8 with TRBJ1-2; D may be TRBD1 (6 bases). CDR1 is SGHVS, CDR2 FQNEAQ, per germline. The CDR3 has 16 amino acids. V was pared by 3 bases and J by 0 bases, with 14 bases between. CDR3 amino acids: CASSFFDRLTNYGYTF. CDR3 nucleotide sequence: TGTGCCAGCAGCTTCTTCGACAGGCTGACTAACTATGGCTACACCTTC.

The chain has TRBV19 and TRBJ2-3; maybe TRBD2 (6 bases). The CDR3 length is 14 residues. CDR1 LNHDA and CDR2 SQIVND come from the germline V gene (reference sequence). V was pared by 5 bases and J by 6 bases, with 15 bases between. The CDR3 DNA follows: TGTGCCAGTAGTCTTCGGAGCGGGCAGGATACGCAGTATTTT. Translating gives CASSLRSGQDTQYF.

Here the CDR3 DNA reads TGCGCCAGCAGCTTGTCGGTCCTTACAGGCACAGATACGCAGTATTTT. Its translation is CASSLSVLTGTDTQYF. The rearrangement joins TRBV5-1 to TRBJ2-3, with D unclear. CDR1 and CDR2 (germline): SGHRS, YFSETQ. This CDR3 has 16 amino acids. V was cut by 1 base and J by 1 base, with 13 bases left in between.

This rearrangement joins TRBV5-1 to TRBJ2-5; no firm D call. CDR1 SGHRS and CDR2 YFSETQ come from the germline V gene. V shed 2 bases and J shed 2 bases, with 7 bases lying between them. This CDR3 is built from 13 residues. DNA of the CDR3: TGCGCCAGCAGCTTAAATCAACAAGAGACCCAGTACTTC. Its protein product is CASSLNQQETQYF.

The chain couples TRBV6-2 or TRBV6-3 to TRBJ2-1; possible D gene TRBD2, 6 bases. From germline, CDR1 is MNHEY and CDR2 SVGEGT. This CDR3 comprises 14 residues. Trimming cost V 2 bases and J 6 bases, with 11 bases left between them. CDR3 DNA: TGTGCCAGCAGTTACCCACGGACTACCAATGAGCAGTTCTTC. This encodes CASSYPRTTNEQFF.

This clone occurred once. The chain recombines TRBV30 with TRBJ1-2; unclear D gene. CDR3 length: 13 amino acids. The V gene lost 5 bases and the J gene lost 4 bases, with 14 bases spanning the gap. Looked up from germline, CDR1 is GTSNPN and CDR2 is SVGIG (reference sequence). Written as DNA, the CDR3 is TGTGCCTGGGAGACCGAAACAATCTATGGCTACACCTTC. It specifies CAWETETIYGYTF.

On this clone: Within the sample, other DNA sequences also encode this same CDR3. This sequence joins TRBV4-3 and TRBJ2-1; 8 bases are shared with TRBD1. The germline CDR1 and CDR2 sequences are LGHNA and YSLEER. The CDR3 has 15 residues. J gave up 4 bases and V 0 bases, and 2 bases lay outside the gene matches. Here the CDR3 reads CASSQDTGGYNEQFF. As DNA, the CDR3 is TGCGCCAGCAGCCAAGATACAGGGGGATACAATGAGCAGTTCTTC.

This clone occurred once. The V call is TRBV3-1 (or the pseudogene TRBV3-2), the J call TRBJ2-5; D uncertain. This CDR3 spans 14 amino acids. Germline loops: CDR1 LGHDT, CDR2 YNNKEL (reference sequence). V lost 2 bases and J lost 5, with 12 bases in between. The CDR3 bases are TGTGCCAGCAGCCAACCCGGGTTCGGGGAGACCCAGTACTTC. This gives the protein CASSQPGFGETQYF.

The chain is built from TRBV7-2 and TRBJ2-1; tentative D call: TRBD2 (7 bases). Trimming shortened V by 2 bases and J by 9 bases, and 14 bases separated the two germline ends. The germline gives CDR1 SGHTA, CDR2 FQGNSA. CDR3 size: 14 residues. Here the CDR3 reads CASSLTRGGPEQFF. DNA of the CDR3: TGTGCCAGCAGCTTAACGAGGGGGGGCCCTGAGCAGTTCTTC.

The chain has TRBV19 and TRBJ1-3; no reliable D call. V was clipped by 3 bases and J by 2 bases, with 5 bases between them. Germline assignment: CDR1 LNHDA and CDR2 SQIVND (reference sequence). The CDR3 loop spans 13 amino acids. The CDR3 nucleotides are TGTGCCAGTAGTATTATCCCTGGAAACACCATATATTTT. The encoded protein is CASSIIPGNTIYF.

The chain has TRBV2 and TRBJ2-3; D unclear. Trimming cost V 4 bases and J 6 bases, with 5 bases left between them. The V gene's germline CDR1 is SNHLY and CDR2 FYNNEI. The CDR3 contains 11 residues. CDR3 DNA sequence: TGTGCCAGCAGTGGGCGGGATACGCAGTATTTT. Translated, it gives CASSGRDTQYF.

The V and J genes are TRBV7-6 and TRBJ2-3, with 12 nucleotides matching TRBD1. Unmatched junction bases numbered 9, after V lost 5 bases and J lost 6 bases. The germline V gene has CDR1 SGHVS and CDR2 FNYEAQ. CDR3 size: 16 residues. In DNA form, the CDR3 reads TGTGCCAGCAGCCCGACCGGGACAGGGGGCTTGGATACGCAGTATTTT. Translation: CASSPTGTGGLDTQYF. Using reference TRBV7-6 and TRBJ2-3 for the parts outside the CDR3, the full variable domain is GAGVSQSPRYKVTKRGQDVALRCDPISGHVSLYWYRQALGQGPEFLTYFNYEAQQDKSGLPNDRFSAERPEGSISTLTIQRTEQRDSAMYRCASSPTGTGGLDTQYFGPGTRLTVL.

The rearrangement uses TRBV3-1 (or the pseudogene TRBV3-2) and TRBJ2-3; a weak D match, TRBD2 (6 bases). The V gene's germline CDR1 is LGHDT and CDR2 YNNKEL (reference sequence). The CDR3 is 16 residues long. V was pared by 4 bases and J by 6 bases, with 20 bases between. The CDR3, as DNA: TGTGCCAGCAGCCCGGGGCTAGCGAGCACCTCGGATACGCAGTATTTT. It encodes CASSPGLASTSDTQYF.